Shown below are 27 T cell receptor beta chains from a single sample sequenced in a study of blood T cell repertoires in COVID-19 (dated by TCRdb to about 2020). Library preparation employed the immunoSEQ multiplex PCR assay. TCRdb carries this immuneACCESS record with in-frame sequences only. Its versions omit some clonotypes, under half of them owing to an unresolved V gene in the studies checked, with the rest unexplained. The sample table contains about 53,000 clones; only one count was recorded for almost 85% of them. The ten biggest clones cover 11% to 15% of the sample. Sequencing was performed on peripheral blood. The receptors derive from a human donor in a cohort sampled during active COVID-19.

The CDR3 loop reads CASSSTGGAQEGTDTQYF. The CDR3 DNA follows: TGTGCCAGCAGCTCGACAGGGGGCGCGCAGGAGGGCACAGATACGCAGTATTTT. V gene TRBV5-6 combines with J gene TRBJ2-3; 10 bases are shared with TRBD1. Germline loops: CDR1 SGHDT, CDR2 YYEEEE. The V segment lost 3 bases and the J segment 1 base; nucleotides outside the gene matches: 11. There are 18 residues in the CDR3.

The chain employs TRBV28 and TRBJ1-2, with 8 bases that match TRBD1. The germline gives CDR1 MDHEN, CDR2 SYDVKM. V lost 7 bases and J lost 8; bases outside the gene matches: 15. CDR3 length: 15 amino acids. The CDR3 coding sequence is TGTGCCAGCATATTCCGGGACAGGCGGTATGTGGGCTACACCTTC. Its protein product is CASIFRDRRYVGYTF.

This clone was counted ten times or more. This sequence joins TRBV7-9 and TRBJ2-3; 10 bases match TRBD2. The CDR3 loop spans 15 amino acids. Germline values: CDR1 SEHNR, CDR2 FQNEAQ (reference sequence). V was pared by 5 bases and J by 4 bases, with 6 bases of the junction left unmatched. The CDR3 protein is CASSPPSGGADTQYF. The CDR3 nucleotides are TGTGCCAGCAGCCCCCCTAGCGGGGGCGCAGATACGCAGTATTTT.

This chain uses TRBV5-1 with TRBJ2-3, with 8 bases fitting TRBD2. Germline V gene sequence: CDR1 SGHRS, CDR2 YFSETQ. The V segment lost 2 bases and the J segment 4 bases; nucleotides outside the gene matches: 6. This CDR3 is built from 15 residues. CDR3 sequence (DNA): TGCGCCAGCAGCTTCGGCGGGGGGAATTCAGATACGCAGTATTTT. It yields the protein CASSFGGGNSDTQYF.

This clone has ten or more counts. Other DNA sequences in the sample encode the same CDR3. The chain has TRBV18 and TRBJ1-1; 7 bases are a match to TRBD1. There are 16 residues in the CDR3. The germline gives CDR1 KGHSH, CDR2 LQKENI. V shed 3 bases and J 0 bases; nucleotides not matched to a gene: 7. The CDR3 reads CASSPPLTGMNTEAFF. The CDR3 DNA is TGTGCCAGCTCACCTCCACTGACAGGGATGAACACTGAAGCTTTCTTT.

The chain uses TRBV5-1 and TRBJ1-4; a weak D match, TRBD1 (6 bases). From germline, CDR1 is SGHRS and CDR2 YFSETQ. Trimming cost V 6 bases and J 3 bases, with 9 bases left between them. CDR3 length: 13 residues. CDR3 in amino acids: CASKTGPNEKLFF. The CDR3 DNA sequence: TGCGCCAGCAAGACAGGTCCTAATGAAAAACTGTTTTTT.

This clone showed up just a few times. The J gene is TRBJ2-3, the V gene TRBV24-1, with D tentatively TRBD1 (6 bases). V lost 1 base and J lost 3, with 25 bases in between. The CDR3 length is 20 residues. Germline CDR1 reads KGHDR; CDR2 reads SFDVKD. The CDR3 nucleotides read TGTGCCACCAGTGATTTATTGAGGCGTTGGGCAGGGGATGGGACAGATACGCAGTATTTT. Protein product: CATSDLLRRWAGDGTDTQYF.

The chain uses TRBV4-2 and TRBJ2-6; 8 nucleotides agree with TRBD2. The CDR3 runs to 17 residues. V lost 0 bases, J lost 4 bases, and 5 bases stayed unmatched. Germline V gene lookup returns CDR1 LGHNA and CDR2 YNFKEQ. The CDR3 protein is CASSQEGGRFGANVLTF. CDR3 coding DNA: TGTGCCAGCAGCCAAGAGGGCGGGAGGTTCGGGGCCAACGTCCTGACTTTC.

CDR3 in amino acids: CASSQGRVSNQPQHF. The CDR3 DNA sequence: TGTGCCAGCAGCCAAGGGAGGGTAAGCAATCAGCCCCAGCATTTT. This chain uses TRBV7-2 with TRBJ1-5, with D uncertain. V was pared by 5 bases and J by 1 base, with 12 bases between. CDR3 size: 15 residues. Per germline, CDR1 SGHTA and CDR2 FQGNSA. Using reference TRBV7-2 and TRBJ1-5 for the parts outside the CDR3, the full variable domain is GAGVSQSPSNKVTEKGKDVELRCDPISGHTALYWYRQSLGQGLEFLIYFQGNSAPDKSGLPSDRFSAERTGGSVSTLTIQRTQQEDSAVYLCASSQGRVSNQPQHFGDGTRLSIL.

This chain joins TRBV29-1 and TRBJ2-2; 7 nucleotides align to TRBD2. Trimming at V came to 3 bases and at J to 4 bases, leaving 5 bases not matched to a gene. Germline CDR1 is SQVTM and CDR2 is ANQGSEA. CDR3 size: 14 residues. The CDR3: CSVDASGATGELFF. DNA for the CDR3: TGCAGCGTTGATGCCAGCGGGGCCACCGGGGAGCTGTTTTTT.

This rearrangement joins TRBV3-1 (or the pseudogene TRBV3-2) to TRBJ2-5, with D maybe TRBD1 (5 bases). CDR1 and CDR2 (germline): LGHDT, YNNKEL (reference sequence). The CDR3 is 12 residues long. V dropped 5 bases and J dropped 5 bases, with 9 bases sitting between them. The CDR3 DNA sequence: TGTGCCAGCAGCTTAAACAGGGAGACCCAGTACTTC. Amino acid sequence: CASSLNRETQYF.

The CDR3 sequence is CASSVRQGTNEKLFF. The DNA for the CDR3 is TGTGCCAGCAGTGTCCGACAGGGCACTAATGAAAAACTGTTTTTT. This chain joins TRBV2 and TRBJ1-4; 7 bases match TRBD1. Per germline, CDR1 SNHLY and CDR2 FYNNEI. The V gene end was trimmed by 4 bases and the J gene end by 2 bases; junction bases not matched to a gene: 4. This CDR3 is 15 amino acids long.

The chain employs TRBV29-1 and TRBJ2-1, with D possibly TRBD1 on 6 matching bases. V was shortened by 7 bases and J by 6 bases, with 16 bases between the two germline ends. CDR3 size: 13 residues. CDR1 SQVTM and CDR2 ANQGSEA come from the germline V gene. The CDR3 nucleotides read TGCAGCGCGGGACAAGTAATCGCCAATGAGCAGTTCTTC. This encodes CSAGQVIANEQFF.

The chain employs TRBV15 and TRBJ2-1, with 9 bases that match TRBD2. J gave up 0 bases and V 3 bases, and 0 bases lay outside the gene matches. The CDR3 runs 15 residues. The V gene's germline CDR1 is LNHNV and CDR2 YYDKDF (reference sequence). CDR3 DNA: TGTGCCACCAGCAGTAGCGGGAGCTCCTACAATGAGCAGTTCTTC. Protein sequence: CATSSSGSSYNEQFF. The variable domain in full, completed from reference TRBV15 and TRBJ2-1, reads DAMVIQNPRYQVTQFGKPVTLSCSQTLNHNVMYWYQQKSSQAPKLLFHYYDKDFNNEADTPDNFQSRRPNTSFCFLDIRSPGLGDTAMYLCATSSSGSSYNEQFFGPGTRLTVL.

This clone appeared a single time. This chain connects TRBV4-1 to TRBJ1-1, with a tentative D call TRBD1 (5 bases). Germline lookup yields CDR1 MGHRA and CDR2 YSYEKL. The CDR3 is made up of 16 amino acids. The V end lost 5 bases, the J end lost 1 base, and 17 bases lay between the germline ends. CDR3 region: CASSTPWSRANTEAFF. CDR3 nucleotide sequence: TGCGCCAGCAGCACACCCTGGTCCAGGGCGAACACTGAAGCTTTCTTT.

V is TRBV6-4 and J is TRBJ2-6; D perhaps matches TRBD2 (6 bases). The germline V gene has CDR1 MRHNA and CDR2 SNTAGT. V lost 6 bases and J 4 bases, leaving 25 bases between the germline ends. CDR3 length: 19 residues. The CDR3 DNA follows: TGTGCCAGCAGGGGGGGTCGGACGCTCCTGGCATCCGGGGCCAACGTCCTGACTTTC. Amino acids: CASRGGRTLLASGANVLTF.

The rearrangement uses TRBV27 and TRBJ1-2; D is perhaps TRBD1 (6 bases). The CDR3 length is 15 residues. Germline values: CDR1 MNHEY, CDR2 SMNVEV (reference sequence). V shed 0 bases and J shed 3 bases, with 11 bases lying between them. As DNA, the CDR3 is TGTGCCAGCAGTTTATCGGGGGCCCTATACTATGGCTACACCTTC. Its translation is CASSLSGALYYGYTF.

The CDR3 protein is CASRTAGGRETQYF. CDR3 coding DNA: TGTGCCAGCCGGACGGCGGGGGGCCGGGAGACCCAGTACTTC. The genes are TRBV13 and TRBJ2-5, with 8 bases aligning to TRBD2. The junction had 10 bases not matched to a gene; V was cut back by 8 bases and J by 5 bases. The CDR3 has 14 residues. CDR1 and CDR2 from the germline V gene are PRHDT and FYEKMQ (reference sequence).

The chain's CDR3 is CATSFYTETQYF. The CDR3 DNA is TGTGCCACCAGCTTTTACACGGAGACCCAGTACTTC. The chain couples TRBV15 to TRBJ2-5; D ambiguous. V was trimmed by 5 bases and J by 5 bases, leaving 9 bases between them. The CDR3 sequence is 12 residues long. CDR1 is LNHNV and CDR2 is YYDKDF in the germline V gene (reference sequence).

The chain carries TRBV9 and TRBJ2-7; 10 bases agree with TRBD2. This CDR3 comprises 15 residues. From germline, CDR1 is SGDLS and CDR2 YYNGEE. The ends lost 0 bases at V and 7 bases at J; junction bases unmatched: 7. CDR3 protein: CASSVASGGAGEQYF. The CDR3 DNA is TGTGCCAGCAGCGTAGCCAGCGGGGGGGCGGGTGAGCAGTACTTC.

The chain couples TRBV7-8 to TRBJ2-7; TRBD1 agrees at 7 bases. This CDR3 region has 15 residues. Germline trimming cut 1 base from V and 5 bases from J; bases unmatched to any gene: 8. The V gene's germline CDR1 is SGHVS and CDR2 FQNEAQ. This chain's CDR3 is CASSLELLTGNEQYF. The DNA for the CDR3 is TGTGCCAGCAGCTTAGAACTTTTGACAGGGAACGAGCAGTACTTC.

This clone has a single count. The chain's CDR3 is CASSLGVRGRDGYTF. CDR3 bases: TGTGCCAGCAGCTTAGGGGTCAGGGGGAGAGATGGCTACACCTTC. The chain has TRBV7-2 and TRBJ1-2; 7 bases map to TRBD1. Per the germline V gene, CDR1 is SGHTA and CDR2 is FQGNSA. This CDR3 comprises 15 residues. Trimming cost V 1 base and J 6 bases; bases outside gene matches: 8.

The V call is TRBV11-2, the J call TRBJ2-5; D uncertain. With 5 bases removed from V and 1 base from J, the gap between germline ends came to 11 bases. This CDR3 is built from 14 residues. Germline-derived CDR1 and CDR2 are SGHAT and FQNNGV. CDR3 in amino acids: CASSLVTIQETQYF. Here the CDR3 DNA reads TGTGCCAGCAGCCTTGTTACAATCCAAGAGACCCAGTACTTC.

The chain uses TRBV6-6 and TRBJ2-3; the match to TRBD2 covers 9 bases. Germline assignment: CDR1 MNHNY and CDR2 SVGAGI (reference sequence). The CDR3 has 16 residues. The V segment lost 2 bases and the J segment 2 bases; nucleotides outside the gene matches: 5. The CDR3 DNA follows: TGTGCCAGCAGTTACATGGCGGGGGGGGACACAGATACGCAGTATTTT. Amino acids: CASSYMAGGDTDTQYF.

This clone was seen once. V is TRBV28 and J is TRBJ1-5; 9 nucleotides match TRBD1. V was clipped by 4 bases and J by 5 bases; unmatched bases: 9. The CDR3 extends over 16 amino acids. CDR1 and CDR2 (germline): MDHEN, SYDVKM. This chain's CDR3 is CASSSEYRGRDQPQHF. The CDR3 DNA is TGTGCCAGCAGTTCGGAATACAGGGGGCGCGATCAGCCCCAGCATTTT.

The chain couples TRBV29-1 to TRBJ2-1; 9 positions match TRBD1. After removal of 6 bases from V and 6 bases from J, the junction contained 6 bases not matched to a gene. CDR1 is SQVTM and CDR2 is ANQGSEA in the germline V gene. CDR3 length: 13 residues. CDR3 DNA: TGCAGCGTCCGACAGGGGGGACCCAATGAGCAGTTCTTC. Translating gives CSVRQGGPNEQFF.

The chain recombines TRBV5-1 with TRBJ2-7; tentatively, D is TRBD2 (6 bases). The CDR3 extends over 14 amino acids. V was cut by 4 bases and J by 3 bases, with 14 bases left in between. Per germline, CDR1 SGHRS and CDR2 YFSETQ. The CDR3, as DNA: TGCGCCAGCAGCGGTGAGGGACTTCACTACGAGCAGTACTTC. Translated, it gives CASSGEGLHYEQYF.